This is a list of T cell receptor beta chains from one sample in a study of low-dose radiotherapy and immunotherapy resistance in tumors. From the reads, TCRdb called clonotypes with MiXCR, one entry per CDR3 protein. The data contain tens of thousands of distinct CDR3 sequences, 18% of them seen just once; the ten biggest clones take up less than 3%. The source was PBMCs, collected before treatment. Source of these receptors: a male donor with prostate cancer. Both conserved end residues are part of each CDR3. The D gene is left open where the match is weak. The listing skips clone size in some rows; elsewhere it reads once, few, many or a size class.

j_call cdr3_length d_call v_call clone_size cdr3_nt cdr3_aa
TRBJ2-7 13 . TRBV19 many TGTGCCAGTAGTACTCCCTCTTCCTACGAGCAGTACTTC CASSTPSSYEQYF
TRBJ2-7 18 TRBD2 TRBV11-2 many TGTGCCAGCAGCTTAGCCCGGAGACTAGCGGGGGGCTCCTACGAGCAGTACTTC CASSLARRLAGGSYEQYF
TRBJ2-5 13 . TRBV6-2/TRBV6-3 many TGTGCCAGCAAAGAGAGAGGGCAAGAGACCCAGTACTTC CASKERGQETQYF
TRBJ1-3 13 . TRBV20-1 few TGCAGTGCTAGAGATCCACAAACTAACACCATATATTTT CSARDPQTNTIYF
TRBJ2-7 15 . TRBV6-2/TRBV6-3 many TGTGCCACCCTCCCTGGCGGGCCAGGGGGGACGAAGCAGTACTTC CATLPGGPGGTKQYF
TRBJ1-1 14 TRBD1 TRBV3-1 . TGTGCCAGCAACCTAGGACAGGGGAAGACTGAAGCTTTCTTT CASNLGQGKTEAFF
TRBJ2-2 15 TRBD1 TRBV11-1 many TGTGCCAGCAGCCCCGGACAGGGGTACACCGGGGAGCTGTTTTTT CASSPGQGYTGELFF
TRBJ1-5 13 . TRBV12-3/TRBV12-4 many TGTGCCAGCAGCACGGCCGGCAATCAGCCCCAGCATTTT CASSTAGNQPQHF
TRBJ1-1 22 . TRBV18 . . CASSPGTESGEQYFGPGTEAFF
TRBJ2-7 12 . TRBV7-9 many TGTGCCAGCAGCCCGCGACAGTACGAGCAGTACTTC CASSPRQYEQYF
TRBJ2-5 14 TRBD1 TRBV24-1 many TGTGCCACCAGTGACCCGGGACAGGCGGAGACCCAGTACTTC CATSDPGQAETQYF
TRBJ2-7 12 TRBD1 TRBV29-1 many TGCAGCGTGCTGACAGGGGTCAACGAGCAGTACTTC CSVLTGVNEQYF
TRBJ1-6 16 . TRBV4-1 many TGCGCCAGCAAACTTACTCCGGGAGAACAGAATTCACCCCTCCACTTT CASKLTPGEQNSPLHF
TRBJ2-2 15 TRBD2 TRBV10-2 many TGCGCCAGCAGTCAAGCGGGGGGGAACACCGGGGAGCTGTTTTTT CASSQAGGNTGELFF
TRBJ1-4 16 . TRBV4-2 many TGTGCCAGCAGCCAAGTACCGAAGGACAGTAAGGAAAAACTGTTTTTT CASSQVPKDSKEKLFF
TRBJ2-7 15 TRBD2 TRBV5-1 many TGCGCCAGCAGCTTGAACGCGGGGGGAGCCTACGAGCAGTACTTC CASSLNAGGAYEQYF
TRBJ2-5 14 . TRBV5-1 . TGCGCCAGCAGCTCCGGTTCGACTGAGGAGACCCAGTACTTC CASSSGSTEETQYF
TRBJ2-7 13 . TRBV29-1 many TGCAGCGTTGTACGAGGGGGCTCCTACGAGCAGTACTTC CSVVRGGSYEQYF
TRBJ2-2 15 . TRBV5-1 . TGCGCCAGCAGCTTGGTGTCCTCGAACACCGGGGAGCTGTTTTTT CASSLVSSNTGELFF
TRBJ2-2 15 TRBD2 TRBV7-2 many TGTGCCAGCAGCTTGGTAGCTAGCGGGGCCGGGGAGCTGTTTTTT CASSLVASGAGELFF
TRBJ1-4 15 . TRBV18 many TGTGCCAGCTCACCGAGACAGGCCGGAGGAGAAAAACTGTTTTTT CASSPRQAGGEKLFF
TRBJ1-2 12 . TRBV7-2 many TGTGCCAGCAGCGCCAGCGGAAAGGGGGTCACCTTC CASSASGKGVTF
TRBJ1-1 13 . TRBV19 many TGTGCCAGTAGTACGACTGGGAACACTGAAGCTTTCTTT CASSTTGNTEAFF
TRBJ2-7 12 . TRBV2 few TGTGCCAGCTCGGGCGGGACCTACGAGCAGTACTTC CASSGGTYEQYF
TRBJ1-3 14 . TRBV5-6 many TGTGCCAGCAGCCCTGGACAGCTTGGAAACACCATATATTTT CASSPGQLGNTIYF
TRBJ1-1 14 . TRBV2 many TGTGCCAGCAGTCCGACCTACATGAACACTGAAGCTTTCTTT CASSPTYMNTEAFF
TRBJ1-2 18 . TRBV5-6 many TGTGCCAGCAGCCCCTCTTTGTGGGGGTGGGGGACTAACTATGGCTACACCTTC CASSPSLWGWGTNYGYTF
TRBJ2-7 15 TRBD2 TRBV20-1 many TGCAGTGCTGGTACTAGCGGGGGTAGCTCCTACGAGCAGTACTTC CSAGTSGGSSYEQYF
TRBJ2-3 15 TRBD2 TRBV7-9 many TGTGCCAGCAGCCCCCCAGCGGGGGGGCCGGATACGCAGTATTTT CASSPPAGGPDTQYF
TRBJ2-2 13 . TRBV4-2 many TGTGCCAGCAGCCGATCGGACACCGGGGAGCTGTTTTTT CASSRSDTGELFF
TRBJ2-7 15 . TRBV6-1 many TGTGCCAGCAGTTACCGTGCAGGGGTCTCCTACGAGCAGTACTTC CASSYRAGVSYEQYF
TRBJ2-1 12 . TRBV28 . TGTGCCAGCAGGGTATCGGACAATGAGCAGTTCTTC CASRVSDNEQFF
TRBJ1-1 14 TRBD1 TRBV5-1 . TGCGCCAGCAGGAAGACAGGGGCCAACACTGAAGCTTTCTTT CASRKTGANTEAFF
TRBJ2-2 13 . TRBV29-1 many TGCAGCGTTGATGACACTACAACCGGGGAGCTGTTTTTT CSVDDTTTGELFF
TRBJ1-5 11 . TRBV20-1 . TGCAGTGCAGGATATGATCAGCCCCAGCATTTT CSAGYDQPQHF
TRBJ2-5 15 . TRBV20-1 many TGCAGTGCTAGTAACCCCGGCGACCTCCGAGAGACCCAGTACTTC CSASNPGDLRETQYF
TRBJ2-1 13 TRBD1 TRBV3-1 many TGTGCCAGCAGCCGGGACAGGGACAATGAGCAGTTCTTC CASSRDRDNEQFF
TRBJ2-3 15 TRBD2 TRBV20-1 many TGCAGTGCTAAAGTTGCGGGGGGGCGCACAGATACGCAGTATTTT CSAKVAGGRTDTQYF
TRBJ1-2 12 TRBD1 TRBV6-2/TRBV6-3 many TGTGCCAGCAGCCCGACAGGGATTGGCTACACCTTC CASSPTGIGYTF
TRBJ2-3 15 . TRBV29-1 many TGCAGCGTTGAGGGGAGAGGACACACCGGAGATACGCAGTATTTT CSVEGRGHTGDTQYF
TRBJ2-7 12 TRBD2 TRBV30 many TGTGCCTGGAGCGCGGGGGGGCACGAGCAGTACTTC CAWSAGGHEQYF
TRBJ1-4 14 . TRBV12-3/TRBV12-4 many TGTGCCAGCAGTTTAGGGGGTTCTCTGGGAAAACTGTTTTTT CASSLGGSLGKLFF
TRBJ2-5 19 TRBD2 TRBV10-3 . TGTGCCATCAGTGGCGGGTATGAGCGGGGGAAAACCAACCAGGAGACCCAGTACTTC CAISGGYERGKTNQETQYF
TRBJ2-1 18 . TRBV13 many TGTGCCAGCAGCTTAGCGGGACGGATAGAGAGTACCTACAATGAGCAGTTCTTC CASSLAGRIESTYNEQFF
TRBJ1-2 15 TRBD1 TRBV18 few TGTGCCAGCTCACCGTCGGGACAGGGGCTATTTGGCTACACCTTC CASSPSGQGLFGYTF
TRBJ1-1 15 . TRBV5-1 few TGCGCCAGCAGCTTGGATCGGGCGTACCGGGCTGAAGCTTTCTTT CASSLDRAYRAEAFF
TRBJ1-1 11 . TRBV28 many TGTGCCAGCAGTATGAACACTGAAGCTTTCTTT CASSMNTEAFF
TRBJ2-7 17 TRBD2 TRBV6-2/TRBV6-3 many TGTGCCAGCAGTTATGGACTAGCGGGGGGCACGATCTACGAGCAGTACTTC CASSYGLAGGTIYEQYF
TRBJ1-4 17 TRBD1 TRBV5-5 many TGTGCCAGCCTAGGACAGGGGAACGGGGATTCTAATGAAAAACTGTTTTTT CASLGQGNGDSNEKLFF
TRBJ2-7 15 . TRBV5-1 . TGCGCCAGCAGCTTAATAGGGCAGAAAACCTACGAGCAGTACTTC CASSLIGQKTYEQYF
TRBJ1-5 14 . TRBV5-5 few TGTGCCAGCAGCTTGAATCTTGCGGATCAGCCCCAGCATTTT CASSLNLADQPQHF
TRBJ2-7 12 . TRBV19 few TGTGCCAGTAGTATGAACTACTACGAGCAGTACTTC CASSMNYYEQYF
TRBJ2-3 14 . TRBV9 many TGTGCCAGCAGCCCCCAAGCACGCACAGATACGCAGTATTTT CASSPQARTDTQYF
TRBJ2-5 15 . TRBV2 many TGTGCCACCAGAGGGAGGGGGGGGGGCCAAGAGACCCAGTACTTC CATRGRGGGQETQYF
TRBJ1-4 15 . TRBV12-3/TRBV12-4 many TGTGCCAGCAGTGGGGGGGCCAACCCGGGGGGAAAACTGTTTTTT CASSGGANPGGKLFF